This TCR beta chain was sequenced during a study of T-cell reconstitution after alpha-beta-depleted transplantation in children. The V gene's germline CDR1 is LNHDA and CDR2 SQIVND (reference sequence). V was trimmed by 3 bases and J by 0 bases, leaving 12 bases between them. The CDR3 loop spans 16 amino acids. Unique molecular identifiers tagged the TCRbeta library. TCRdb re-called the PCR reads with MiXCR, one entry per CDR3 protein. The repertoire includes approximately 300,000 distinct CDR3 sequences, about 9.4% of them detected once, and less than 9% sits in the top ten. The chain has TRBV19 and TRBJ1-5; D gene uncertain. This TCR derives from a boy in the first two years of life with acute myeloid leukemia, due to receive a stem cell transplant. The sequences come from PBMCs, collected before TCRalphabeta/CD19-depleted stem cell transplant. The CDR3 sequence: CASSIRPTYSNQPQHF. DNA for the CDR3: TGTGCCAGTAGTATCCGACCGACCTATAGCAATCAGCCCCAGCATTTT.